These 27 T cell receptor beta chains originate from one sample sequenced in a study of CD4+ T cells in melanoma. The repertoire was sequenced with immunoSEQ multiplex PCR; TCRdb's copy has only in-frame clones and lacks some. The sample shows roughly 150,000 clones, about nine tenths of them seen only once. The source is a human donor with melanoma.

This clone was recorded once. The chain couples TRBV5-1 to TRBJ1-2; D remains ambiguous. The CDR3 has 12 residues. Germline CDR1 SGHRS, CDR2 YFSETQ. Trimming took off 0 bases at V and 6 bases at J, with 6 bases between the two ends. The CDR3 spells CASSLDGDGYTF. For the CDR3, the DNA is TGCGCCAGCAGCTTGGATGGGGATGGCTACACCTTC.

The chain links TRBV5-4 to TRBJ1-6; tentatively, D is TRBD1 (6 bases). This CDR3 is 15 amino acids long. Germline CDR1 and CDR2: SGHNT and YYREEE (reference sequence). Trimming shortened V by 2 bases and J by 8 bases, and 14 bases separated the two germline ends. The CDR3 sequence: CASSLPSPGDSPLHF. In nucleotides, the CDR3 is TGTGCCAGCAGCTTACCGTCCCCAGGGGATTCACCCCTCCACTTT.

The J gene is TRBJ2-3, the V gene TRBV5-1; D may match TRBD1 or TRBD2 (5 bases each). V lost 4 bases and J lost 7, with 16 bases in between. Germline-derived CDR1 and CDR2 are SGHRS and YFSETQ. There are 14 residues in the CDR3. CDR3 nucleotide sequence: TGCGCCAGCAGCCTCCTCTCTGGGACCTATACGCAGTATTTT. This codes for CASSLLSGTYTQYF.

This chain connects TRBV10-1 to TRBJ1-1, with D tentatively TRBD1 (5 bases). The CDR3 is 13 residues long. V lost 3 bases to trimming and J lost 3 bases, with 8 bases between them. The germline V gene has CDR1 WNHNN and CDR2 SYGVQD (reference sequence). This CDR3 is CASSEGVYTEAFF. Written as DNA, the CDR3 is TGCGCCAGCAGTGAAGGGGTGTACACTGAAGCTTTCTTT.

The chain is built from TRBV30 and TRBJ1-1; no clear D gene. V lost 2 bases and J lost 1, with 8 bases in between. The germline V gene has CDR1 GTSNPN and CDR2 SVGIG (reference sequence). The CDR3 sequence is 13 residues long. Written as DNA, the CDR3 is TGTGCCTGGAGTTCAACAGCGAACACTGAAGCTTTCTTT. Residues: CAWSSTANTEAFF.

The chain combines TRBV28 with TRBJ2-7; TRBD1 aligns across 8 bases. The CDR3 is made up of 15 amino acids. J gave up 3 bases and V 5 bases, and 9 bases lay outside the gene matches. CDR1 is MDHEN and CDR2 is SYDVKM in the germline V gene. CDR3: CASSGTGSIIYEQYF. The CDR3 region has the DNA TGTGCCAGCAGTGGGACAGGATCGATAATCTACGAGCAGTACTTC.

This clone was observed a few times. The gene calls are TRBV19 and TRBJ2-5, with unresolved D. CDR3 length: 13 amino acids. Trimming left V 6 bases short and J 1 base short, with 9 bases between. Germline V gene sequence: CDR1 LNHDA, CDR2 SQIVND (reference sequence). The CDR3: CASRKSLQETQYF. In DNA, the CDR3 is TGTGCCAGTAGGAAGTCACTCCAAGAGACCCAGTACTTC.

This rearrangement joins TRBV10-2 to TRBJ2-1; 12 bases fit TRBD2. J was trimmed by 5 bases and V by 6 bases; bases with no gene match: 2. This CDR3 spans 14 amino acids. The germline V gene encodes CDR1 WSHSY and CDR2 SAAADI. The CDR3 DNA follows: TGCGCCAGCAGGACTAGCGGGGGTGACAATGAGCAGTTCTTC. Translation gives CASRTSGGDNEQFF.

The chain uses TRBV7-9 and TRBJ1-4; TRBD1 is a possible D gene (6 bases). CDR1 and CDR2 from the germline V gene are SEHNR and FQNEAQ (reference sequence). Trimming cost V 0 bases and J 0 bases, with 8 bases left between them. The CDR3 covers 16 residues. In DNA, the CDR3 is TGTGCCAGCAGCTTAGCTGCAGGGGCAACTAATGAAAAACTGTTTTTT. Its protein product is CASSLAAGATNEKLFF. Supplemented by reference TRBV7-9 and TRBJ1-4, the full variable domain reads DTGVSQNPRHKITKRGQNVTFRCDPISEHNRLYWYRQTLGQGPEFLTYFQNEAQLEKSRLLSDRFSAERPKGSFSTLEIQRTEQGDSAMYLCASSLAAGATNEKLFFGSGTQLSVL.

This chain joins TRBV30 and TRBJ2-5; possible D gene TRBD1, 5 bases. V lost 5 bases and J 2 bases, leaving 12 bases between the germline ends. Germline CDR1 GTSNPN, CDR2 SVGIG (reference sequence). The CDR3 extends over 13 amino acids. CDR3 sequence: CAWQGVWQETQYF. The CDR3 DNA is TGTGCCTGGCAAGGGGTTTGGCAAGAGACCCAGTACTTC.

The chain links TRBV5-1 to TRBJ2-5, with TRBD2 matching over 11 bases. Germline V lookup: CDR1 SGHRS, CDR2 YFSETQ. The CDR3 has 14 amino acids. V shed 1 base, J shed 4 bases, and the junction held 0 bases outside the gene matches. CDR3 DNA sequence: TGCGCCAGCAGCTTGACTAGCGGGGGAGAGACCCAGTACTTC. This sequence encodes CASSLTSGGETQYF.

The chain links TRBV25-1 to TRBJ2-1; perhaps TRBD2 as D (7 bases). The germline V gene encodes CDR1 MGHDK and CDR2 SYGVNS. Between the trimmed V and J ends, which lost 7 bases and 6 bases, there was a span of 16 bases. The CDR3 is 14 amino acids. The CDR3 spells CASIRGGPVNEQFF. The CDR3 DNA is TGTGCCAGCATTAGGGGGGGGCCGGTCAATGAGCAGTTCTTC.

CDR3 DNA: TGTGCCAGCAGTCGAAGAGACAGGGTAGACTCACCCCTCCACTTT. This translates into CASSRRDRVDSPLHF. The chain carries TRBV7-9 and TRBJ1-6; 7 bases map to TRBD1. This CDR3 comprises 15 residues. Germline V lookup: CDR1 SEHNR, CDR2 FQNEAQ (reference sequence). V lost 6 bases, J lost 10 bases, and 12 bases stayed unmatched.

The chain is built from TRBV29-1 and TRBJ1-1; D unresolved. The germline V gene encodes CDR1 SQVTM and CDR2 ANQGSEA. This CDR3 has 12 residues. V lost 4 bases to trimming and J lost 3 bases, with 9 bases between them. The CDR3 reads CSVAVDDTEAFF. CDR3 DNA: TGCAGCGTTGCGGTGGACGACACTGAAGCTTTCTTT.

The CDR3 reads CASHRGGTGDTEAFF. The CDR3 DNA reads as TGTGCCAGCCACCGGGGCGGCACGGGGGACACTGAAGCTTTCTTT. V gene TRBV2 combines with J gene TRBJ1-1, with TRBD1 as a possible D gene (5 bases). V gave up 8 bases and J gave up 3 bases, with 19 bases separating them. Germline-derived CDR1 and CDR2 are SNHLY and FYNNEI. The CDR3 is made up of 15 amino acids.

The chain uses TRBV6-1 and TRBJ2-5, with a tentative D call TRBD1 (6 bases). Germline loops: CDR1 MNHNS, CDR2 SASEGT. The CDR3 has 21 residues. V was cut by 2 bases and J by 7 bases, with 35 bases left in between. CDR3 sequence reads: CASSEWGVREGFRGQVRTQYF. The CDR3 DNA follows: TGTGCCAGCAGTGAATGGGGTGTCCGAGAAGGGTTTCGGGGACAAGTTCGGACCCAGTACTTC.

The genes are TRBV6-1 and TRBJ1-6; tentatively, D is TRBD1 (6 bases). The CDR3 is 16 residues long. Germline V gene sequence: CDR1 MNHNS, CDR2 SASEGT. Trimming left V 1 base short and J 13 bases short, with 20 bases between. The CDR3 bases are TGTGCCAGCAGTGAAGTAGGGGGGGGCCCTACCAAGCCCCTCCACTTT. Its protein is CASSEVGGGPTKPLHF.

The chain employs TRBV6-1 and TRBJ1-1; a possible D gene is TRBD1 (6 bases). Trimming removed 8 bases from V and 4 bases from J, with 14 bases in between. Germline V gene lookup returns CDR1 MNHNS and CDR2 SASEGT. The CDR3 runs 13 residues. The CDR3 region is CASPRGGITEAFF. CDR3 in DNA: TGTGCCAGCCCCCGAGGGGGGATCACTGAAGCTTTCTTT.

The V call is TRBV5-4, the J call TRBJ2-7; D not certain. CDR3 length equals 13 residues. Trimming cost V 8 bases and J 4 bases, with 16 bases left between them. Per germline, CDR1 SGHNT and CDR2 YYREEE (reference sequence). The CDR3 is CARGIKKGYEQYF. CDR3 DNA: TGTGCCAGAGGGATAAAGAAGGGTTACGAGCAGTACTTC.

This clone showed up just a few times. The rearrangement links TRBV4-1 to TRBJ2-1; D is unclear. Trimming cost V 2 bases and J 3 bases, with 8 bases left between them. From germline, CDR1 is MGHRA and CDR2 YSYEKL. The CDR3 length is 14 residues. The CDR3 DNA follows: TGCGCCAGCAGCCAACAGCTCGGCTACAATGAGCAGTTCTTC. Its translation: CASSQQLGYNEQFF.

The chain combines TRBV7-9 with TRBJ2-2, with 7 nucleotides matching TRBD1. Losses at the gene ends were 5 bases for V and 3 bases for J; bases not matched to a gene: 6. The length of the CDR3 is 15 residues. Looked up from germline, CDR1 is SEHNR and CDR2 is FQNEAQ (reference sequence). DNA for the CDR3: TGTGCCAGCAGCAAGACCGACAGGGACACCGGGGAGCTGTTTTTT. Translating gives CASSKTDRDTGELFF.

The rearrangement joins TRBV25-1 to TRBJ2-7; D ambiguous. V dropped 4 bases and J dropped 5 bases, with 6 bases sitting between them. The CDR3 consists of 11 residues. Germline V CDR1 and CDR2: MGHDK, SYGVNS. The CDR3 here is CASSGLHEQYF. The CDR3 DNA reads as TGTGCCAGCAGTGGACTGCACGAGCAGTACTTC.

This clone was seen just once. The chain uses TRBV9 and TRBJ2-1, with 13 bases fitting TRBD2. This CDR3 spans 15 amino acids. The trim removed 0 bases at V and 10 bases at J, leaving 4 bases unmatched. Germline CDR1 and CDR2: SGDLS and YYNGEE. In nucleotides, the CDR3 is TGTGCCAGCAGCGTAGACGGACTAGCGGGGGACGAGCAGTTCTTC. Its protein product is CASSVDGLAGDEQFF.

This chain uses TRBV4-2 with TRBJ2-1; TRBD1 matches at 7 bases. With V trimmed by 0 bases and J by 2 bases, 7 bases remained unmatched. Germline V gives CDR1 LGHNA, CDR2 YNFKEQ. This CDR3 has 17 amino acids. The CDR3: CASSQDARGQAYNEQFF. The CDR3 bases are TGTGCCAGCAGCCAAGATGCGAGAGGACAGGCCTACAATGAGCAGTTCTTC.

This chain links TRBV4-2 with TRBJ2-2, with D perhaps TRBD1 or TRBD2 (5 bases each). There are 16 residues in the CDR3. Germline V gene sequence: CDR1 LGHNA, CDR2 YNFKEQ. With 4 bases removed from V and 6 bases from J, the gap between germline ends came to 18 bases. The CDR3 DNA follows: TGTGCCAGCAGCCGAGATACTAGGGGTAATGCCGGGGAGCTGTTTTTT. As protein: CASSRDTRGNAGELFF.

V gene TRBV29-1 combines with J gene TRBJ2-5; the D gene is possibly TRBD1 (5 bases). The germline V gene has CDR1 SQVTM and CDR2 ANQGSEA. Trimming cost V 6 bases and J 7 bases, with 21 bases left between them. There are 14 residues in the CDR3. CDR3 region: CSVQGTAVFGTQYF. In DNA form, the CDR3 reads TGCAGCGTCCAGGGAACCGCGGTGTTCGGGACCCAGTACTTC.

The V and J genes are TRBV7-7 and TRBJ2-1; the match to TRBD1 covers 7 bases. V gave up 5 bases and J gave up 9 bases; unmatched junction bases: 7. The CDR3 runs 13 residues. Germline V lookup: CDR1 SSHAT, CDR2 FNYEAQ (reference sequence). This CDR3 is CASSRDSFGEQFF. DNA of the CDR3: TGTGCCAGCAGCCGGGACAGTTTCGGTGAGCAGTTCTTC.